Each of the 16 T cell receptor beta chains below was sequenced from the same sample in a study of identical twins. TCRdb called the 5' RACE reads again in MiXCR, with one record for every CDR3 protein. Counted here are roughly 710,000 distinct CDR3 sequences, around 6% occurring once; the ten biggest clones make up roughly 1.8%. The sequencing input was naive T cells sorted from blood. The receptors originated from a man younger than 35 in good health.

This clonotype was seen ten or more times. The chain employs TRBV6-2 or TRBV6-3 and TRBJ2-2, with TRBD1 as a possible D gene (5 bases). The CDR3 length is 13 residues. CDR1 and CDR2 (germline): MNHEY, SVGEGT. Between the trimmed V and J ends, which lost 5 bases and 5 bases, there was a span of 9 bases. This chain's CDR3 is CASSPRVTGELFF. The DNA for the CDR3 is TGTGCCAGCAGTCCCAGGGTAACCGGGGAGCTGTTTTTT.

The V gene is TRBV7-7, the J gene TRBJ2-3, with 14 bases that match TRBD2. CDR3 length: 16 amino acids. The V and J ends lost 5 bases and 5 bases, in that order; junction bases with no gene match: 6. From germline, CDR1 is SSHAT and CDR2 FNYEAQ (reference sequence). The CDR3 DNA sequence: TGTGCCAGCAGCCGGGGACTAGCGGGAGTAGGAGATACGCAGTATTTT. Its translation: CASSRGLAGVGDTQYF.

The sample holds many counts of this clonotype. The CDR3 region is CASSVVPHTGFEAFF. CDR3 nucleotides: TGTGCCAGCAGCGTAGTGCCCCACACAGGGTTCGAAGCTTTCTTT. This rearrangement joins TRBV9 to TRBJ1-1; maybe TRBD1 (6 bases). This CDR3 region has 15 residues. CDR1 is SGDLS and CDR2 is YYNGEE in the germline V gene. V was cut by 0 bases and J by 8 bases, with 17 bases left in between.

This clonotype has more than one count but fewer than ten. V is TRBV6-2 or TRBV6-3 and J is TRBJ2-7, with 10 bases that match TRBD2. Germline V lookup: CDR1 MNHEY, CDR2 SVGEGT. The junction had 14 bases not matched to a gene; V was cut back by 4 bases and J by 2 bases. This CDR3 has 18 residues. CDR3 protein: CASSSHLAGEGLPYEQYV. CDR3 bases: TGTGCCAGCAGTTCGCACCTAGCGGGAGAGGGCCTCCCCTACGAGCAGTACGTC.

This clonotype was observed many times. The CDR3: CASSWDTLLAGGPNEQFF. In DNA, the CDR3 is TGTGCCAGCAGTTGGGACACCTTACTAGCGGGAGGCCCCAATGAGCAGTTCTTC. The V call is TRBV12-3 or TRBV12-4, the J call TRBJ2-1; 12 bases align to TRBD2. Germline trimming cut 4 bases from V and 6 bases from J; bases unmatched to any gene: 13. The CDR3 sequence is 18 residues long.

This clonotype was detected once. A single base separates this from a much larger clone, so it may be a read error. Here the CDR3 omits its conserved ending phenylalanine or tryptophan, so a read error is the likely source. The chain links TRBV12-3 or TRBV12-4 to TRBJ2-2, with D uncertain. The V end was cut by 6 bases, the J end by 4 bases, with 6 bases between. This CDR3 spans 12 amino acids. The CDR3, as DNA: TGTGCCAGCAGAAGTCCCACCGGGGAGCTGTTTTGT. It codes for CASRSPTGELFC.

This clonotype was counted many times. The rearrangement joins TRBV2 to TRBJ2-1; TRBD1 matches 8 bases. V shed 6 bases and J 14 bases; nucleotides not matched to a gene: 9. The germline CDR1 and CDR2 sequences are SNHLY and FYNNEI. This CDR3 spans 12 amino acids. CDR3 nucleotides: TGTGCCAGCAGGGAGACAGGGGCGGTGAAGTTCTTC. Its translation: CASRETGAVKFF.

This clonotype was counted at least ten times. The chain has TRBV11-2 and TRBJ2-5, with unresolved D. The V end lost 5 bases, the J end lost 0 bases, and 13 bases lay between the germline ends. Germline CDR1 and CDR2: SGHAT and FQNNGV. The CDR3 is 15 residues long. The CDR3 reads CASSQLKEYQETQYF. DNA of the CDR3: TGTGCCAGCAGCCAATTGAAAGAGTACCAAGAGACCCAGTACTTC. Together with reference TRBV11-2 and TRBJ2-5, the CDR3 gives the full variable domain: EAGVAQSPRYKIIEKRQSVAFWCNPISGHATLYWYQQILGQGPKLLIQFQNNGVVDDSQLPKDRFSAERLKGVDSTLKIQPAKLEDSAVYLCASSQLKEYQETQYFGPGTRLLVL.

This clonotype was detected ten times or more. The chain links TRBV3-1 to TRBJ2-1, with a weak D call TRBD2 (5 bases). The V end lost 5 bases, the J end lost 6 bases, and 17 bases lay between the germline ends. Germline V gene data show CDR1 as LGHDT and CDR2 as YNNKEL (reference sequence). The CDR3 is 15 amino acids. CDR3 sequence (DNA): TGTGCCAGCAGCTTACAAATCGGGGTAAGCAATGAGCAGTTCTTC. Protein product: CASSLQIGVSNEQFF.

This chain uses TRBV18 with TRBJ1-5, with 9 bases matching TRBD1. The germline gives CDR1 KGHSH, CDR2 LQKENI. The CDR3 is 15 amino acids. With V trimmed by 5 bases and J by 7 bases, 9 bases remained unmatched. CDR3 nucleotide sequence: TGTGCCAGCTCAGAGACAGGGGGTCAGTTACAGCCCCAGCATTTT. This encodes CASSETGGQLQPQHF.

The sample holds a few counts of this clonotype. The chain couples TRBV2 to TRBJ1-2; no firm D call. With 2 bases removed from V and 3 bases from J, the gap between germline ends came to 10 bases. CDR1 is SNHLY, CDR2 FYNNEI, per germline. This CDR3 spans 14 amino acids. CDR3 in amino acids: CASSEWPPDYGYTF. In DNA, the CDR3 is TGTGCCAGCAGTGAATGGCCACCCGACTATGGCTACACCTTC.

The gene calls are TRBV18 and TRBJ1-1; a weak D match, TRBD1 (6 bases). Germline CDR1 reads KGHSH; CDR2 reads LQKENI. The CDR3 consists of 15 residues. The V gene lost 2 bases and the J gene lost 0 bases, with 10 bases spanning the gap. CDR3 coding DNA: TGTGCCAGCTCACCAGGAGGGACACTGAACACTGAAGCTTTCTTT. This translates into CASSPGGTLNTEAFF.

This clonotype was observed many times. The J gene is TRBJ1-4, the V gene TRBV9; a possible D gene is TRBD1 (5 bases). Germline V CDR1 and CDR2: SGDLS, YYNGEE. The V and J ends lost 0 bases and 8 bases respectively, with 11 bases between them. This CDR3 spans 14 amino acids. CDR3: CASSVAGGAEKLFF. The CDR3 region has the DNA TGTGCCAGCAGCGTAGCTGGGGGAGCCGAAAAACTGTTTTTT.

This clonotype was seen ten or more times. This chain connects TRBV7-3 to TRBJ2-2; 8 nucleotides match TRBD1. The CDR3 is 15 residues long. Germline V gene lookup returns CDR1 SGHTA and CDR2 FQGTGA. V was clipped by 5 bases and J by 5 bases; unmatched bases: 7. For the CDR3, the DNA is TGTGCCAGCAGCCTGCAGGGGGCTGGGACCGGGGAGCTGTTTTTT. It translates to CASSLQGAGTGELFF.

The CDR3 protein is CASSYSGSEGPYNEQFF. The DNA of the CDR3 is TGTGCCAGCAGTTACTCCGGATCGGAAGGCCCTTACAATGAGCAGTTCTTC. V and J are TRBV6-5 and TRBJ2-1; D unclear. CDR3 length: 17 amino acids. Looked up from germline, CDR1 is MNHEY and CDR2 is SVGAGI. The ends were cut back, 0 bases at V and 4 bases at J, with 16 bases in the middle.

This clonotype was found many times. The chain uses TRBV4-2 and TRBJ2-1, with D hard to call. The V and J ends lost 0 bases and 5 bases respectively, with 11 bases between them. The CDR3 has 15 residues. Germline-derived CDR1 and CDR2 are LGHNA and YNFKEQ. The CDR3 protein is CASSQDSGQNNEQFF. In DNA, the CDR3 is TGTGCCAGCAGCCAAGATTCGGGCCAGAACAATGAGCAGTTCTTC.